This T cell receptor (beta chain) derives from a study of beta chain features in type 1 diabetes. Whole-study results and caveats: Among type 1 diabetes patients, VDJ junctions had fewer insertions and more deletions.

Expressed TCRB transcripts were sequenced because the entire RNA isolate underwent reverse transcription. Here immunoSEQ multiplex PCR was the method, and the copy in TCRdb shows in-frame clones only, minus some. Of under 50,000 clones in the sample, approximately 56% were seen once. The sample holds one count of this clone. Its matching antigen is unknown. This CDR3 spans 14 amino acids. Looked up from germline, CDR1 is SGHRS and CDR2 is YFSETQ. The germline V and J ends were trimmed by 4 bases and 5 bases, with 12 bases remaining between them. By way of CD45RO/CCR7/CD25/CD127/CD95/CD27, the CD4+ regulatory, stem cell-like memory, central memory and naive cells were sorted.

The receptor was isolated from a woman aged 18-30 years in good health. The sequencing sample was made of Tregs from blood. The chain joins TRBV5-1 to TRBJ1-4, with a tentative D call TRBD1 (6 bases). The CDR3: CASSTGQQNEKLFF. In DNA form, the CDR3 reads TGCGCCAGCAGCACAGGACAGCAAAATGAAAAACTGTTTTTT.